The next 7 T cell receptor beta chains were all read from a single sample in a study of T cell repertoires in cytomegalovirus infection. No cognate antigen is known for these TCRs. TCRdb itself ran the reads through MiXCR, one entry per CDR3 protein. In the table there are hundreds of thousands of distinct CDR3 sequences, around a third of which are singletons. Sequencing used cultured CD8+ T cells from PBMCs, obtained from culture after CMV antigen stimulation. These receptors originate from a human donor in good health (CMV status not recorded). Some clones in this sample may be carry-over from other donors' samples.

This clonotype was picked up one time. It may be a read error: a sequence one base away is much more abundant. The V and J genes are TRBV12-3 or TRBV12-4 and TRBJ1-4; TRBD1 matches at 11 bases. V dropped 3 bases and J dropped 3; count of bases not matched to a gene: 3. The CDR3 is made up of 16 amino acids. CDR3 sequence (DNA): TGTGCCAGCAGTTTCGGACAGGGGGCATCTAATGAAAAACTGTTTTTT. Translated: CASSFGQGASNEKLFF.

V and J are TRBV19 and TRBJ1-1; tentative D call: TRBD1 (6 bases). CDR1 and CDR2 (germline): LNHDA, SQIVND (reference sequence). CDR3 length equals 14 residues. V was shortened by 4 bases and J by 1 base, with 10 bases between the two germline ends. The CDR3 protein is CASSTQTGNTEAFF. The DNA for the CDR3 is TGTGCCAGTAGTACCCAGACAGGGAACACTGAAGCTTTCTTT.

Notes on this clonotype: The final CDR3 position lacks the conserved phenylalanine or tryptophan, pointing to a likely read error. This chain connects TRBV13 to TRBJ2-6, with a possible D match to TRBD1 (5 bases). CDR3 length equals 18 residues. Trimming removed 3 bases from V and 0 bases from J, with 15 bases in between. Per the germline V gene, CDR1 is PRHDT and CDR2 is FYEKMQ (reference sequence). The CDR3 protein is CASSLGIDSASGANVLTL. CDR3 coding DNA: TGTGCCAGCAGCTTGGGTATAGACAGCGCCTCTGGGGCCAACGTCCTGACTCTC.

The chain combines TRBV27 with TRBJ2-7; D may correspond to TRBD1 or TRBD2 (5 bases each). CDR3 length equals 15 residues. Germline lookup yields CDR1 MNHEY and CDR2 SMNVEV (reference sequence). V was trimmed by 5 bases and J by 2 bases, leaving 16 bases between them. CDR3 region: CASSGIGTEPYEQYV. The CDR3 DNA follows: TGTGCCAGCAGTGGAATTGGGACGGAACCCTACGAGCAGTACGTC.

The V call is TRBV28, the J call TRBJ1-5; D is perhaps TRBD1 (5 bases). This CDR3 is built from 16 residues. Germline values: CDR1 MDHEN, CDR2 SYDVKM. V shed 5 bases and J shed 3 bases, with 17 bases lying between them. Here the CDR3 DNA reads TGTGCCAGCAGTACCTCCCAGGGTTTATTCAATCAGCCCCAGCATTTT. Protein sequence: CASSTSQGLFNQPQHF.

V gene TRBV2 combines with J gene TRBJ2-2; TRBD2 matches at 8 bases. Per the germline V gene, CDR1 is SNHLY and CDR2 is FYNNEI. V gave up 7 bases and J gave up 2 bases; unmatched junction bases: 15. The CDR3 is made up of 18 amino acids. The CDR3 DNA sequence: TGTGCCAGCACCCCGGGGGGGGGCCGGACCTTCAACACCGGGGAGCTGTTTTTT. It specifies CASTPGGGRTFNTGELFF.

V and J are TRBV6-6 and TRBJ2-7, with 8 bases lining up with TRBD2. From germline, CDR1 is MNHNY and CDR2 SVGAGI (reference sequence). The CDR3 contains 13 residues. J gave up 1 base and V 7 bases, and 3 bases lay outside the gene matches. CDR3 region: CASTQRGSYEQYV. Here the CDR3 DNA reads TGTGCCAGCACCCAGCGGGGGTCCTACGAGCAGTACGTC.